The clone carrying this T cell receptor (beta chain) was picked up a small number of times. Its antigen is as yet unknown. The data were obtained in a study of T cell responses to AZD1222 COVID-19 vaccine. The V segment lost 4 bases and the J segment 10 bases; nucleotides outside the gene matches: 11. The CDR3 has 15 residues. Germline loops: CDR1 SGDLS, CDR2 YYNGEE. Repertoires were generated with immunoSEQ multiplex PCR, while TCRdb's copy carries only in-frame clones and drops some. The repertoire holds fewer than 200,000 clones, with over 80% as singletons. General study points: Spike-spanning, vaccine-associated CD4 TCRs were dominant at 160-218 and 743-854. Donors were mostly white British, more females; clonal diversity possibly underestimated. Baseline testing showed seropositivity in only a handful of AZD1222 recipients.

This clonotype originated in an adult in good health. The chain recombines TRBV9 with TRBJ1-6; 7 bases align to TRBD1. Sequenced here: peripheral blood, sampled on day 0 of AZD1222 vaccination. The CDR3 region is CASSIMDRLGSPLHF. The CDR3 nucleotides are TGTGCCAGCAGCATAATGGACAGGTTAGGCTCACCCCTCCACTTT.